Shown below are 14 T cell receptor beta chains from a single sample sequenced in a study of T cells in Graves' hyperthyroidism and ophthalmopathy. The source material, RNA transcripts, was used to amplify TCR beta CDR3 regions. Primed by the HTBI set, a first-round RT-PCR was run on the TCR CDR3. TCRdb recomputed calls from the multiplex PCR reads with MiXCR, one row per CDR3 protein. The sample shows a few hundred thousand distinct CDR3 sequences, about a sixth of them seen only once. Sequencing input: blood. Receptor source: a woman aged 40-49 years with Graves' ophthalmopathy.

The table lists this clonotype with many counts. The rearrangement uses TRBV6-1 and TRBJ1-2, with TRBD1 identical over 8 bases. Trimming cost V 5 bases and J 7 bases; bases outside gene matches: 3. Germline V gene sequence: CDR1 MNHNS, CDR2 SASEGT. The CDR3 runs to 12 residues. The CDR3 sequence is CASSPGTGGYTF. Here the CDR3 DNA reads TGTGCCAGCAGTCCCGGGACAGGTGGCTACACCTTC.

This clonotype was detected ten times or more. This chain joins TRBV30 and TRBJ1-1; D ambiguous. Germline values: CDR1 GTSNPN, CDR2 SVGIG (reference sequence). The CDR3 runs 14 residues. The V gene lost 4 bases and the J gene lost 0 bases, with 12 bases spanning the gap. CDR3 region: CAWTRLQLNTEAFF. The CDR3 DNA is TGTGCCTGGACTAGACTACAGCTGAACACTGAAGCTTTCTTT. Complete variable domain (other parts from reference TRBV30 and TRBJ1-1): SQTIHQWPATLVQPVGSPLSLECTVEGTSNPNLYWYRQAAGRGLQLLFYSVGIGQISSEVPQNLSASRPQDRQFILSSKKLLLSDSGFYLCAWTRLQLNTEAFFGQGTRLTVV.

CDR3 nucleotide sequence: TGCGCCAGCAGCCAAACACTAGCGGGAGGAGCCTACGAGCAGTACTTC. It encodes CASSQTLAGGAYEQYF. The chain is built from TRBV5-1 and TRBJ2-7; TRBD2 aligns across 12 bases. Germline V gene data show CDR1 as SGHRS and CDR2 as YFSETQ. J gave up 2 bases and V 4 bases, and 7 bases lay outside the gene matches. The CDR3 runs 16 residues.

The chain is built from TRBV12-3 or TRBV12-4 and TRBJ2-5; 12 bases agree with TRBD1. The CDR3 loop spans 18 amino acids. Trimming cost V 0 bases and J 5 bases; bases outside gene matches: 10. The CDR3 DNA follows: TGTGCCAGCAGTTTAGCGTTGATGGGACAGGGGGCTTTGGAGACCCAGTACTTC. This sequence encodes CASSLALMGQGALETQYF.

Many counts were recorded for this clonotype. The gene calls are TRBV20-1 and TRBJ2-5; 8 bases are shared with TRBD1. This CDR3 comprises 12 residues. Trimming cost V 6 bases and J 5 bases; bases outside gene matches: 5. Germline CDR1 is DFQATT and CDR2 is SNEGSKA (reference sequence). CDR3 protein: CSAETGEETQYF. The CDR3 DNA is TGCAGTGCCGAGACAGGGGAGGAGACCCAGTACTTC.

This clonotype came up many times. The chain recombines TRBV6-2 or TRBV6-3 with TRBJ2-7, with D possibly being TRBD1 or TRBD2 (7 bases each). The CDR3 sequence is 16 residues long. Per the germline V gene, CDR1 is MNHEY and CDR2 is SVGEGT. Trimming stripped 0 bases from V and 4 bases from J, with 16 bases between. CDR3 protein: CASSYSRSRGGYEQYF. The CDR3 DNA reads as TGTGCCAGCAGTTACTCGCGGAGCAGGGGGGGTTACGAGCAGTACTTC.

This clonotype was found many times. The V gene is TRBV28, the J gene TRBJ1-5, with D maybe TRBD1 (6 bases). V was clipped by 4 bases and J by 7 bases, with 17 bases between them. Germline CDR1 reads MDHEN; CDR2 reads SYDVKM. This CDR3 comprises 15 residues. This CDR3 is CASSSQTGSRQPQHF. CDR3 in DNA: TGTGCCAGCAGTTCCCAAACAGGGTCGCGACAGCCCCAGCATTTT.

This clonotype was seen repeatedly, ten times or more. The chain combines TRBV12-3 or TRBV12-4 with TRBJ2-4; 10 bases are a match to TRBD2. Trimming removed 2 bases from V and 0 bases from J; junction bases left unmatched: 4. The length of the CDR3 is 17 residues. As DNA, the CDR3 is TGTGCCAGCAGTTTATCCACTAGCGGGATAGCCAAAAACATTCAGTACTTC. It is translated as CASSLSTSGIAKNIQYF.

The chain couples TRBV20-1 to TRBJ1-2, with TRBD1 as a possible D gene (6 bases). This CDR3 comprises 9 residues. Trimming took 7 bases from V and 14 from J, leaving 14 bases between them. In germline, CDR1 is DFQATT, CDR2 SNEGSKA (reference sequence). This CDR3 is CSGTGRRTF. The CDR3 DNA follows: TGCAGTGGCACAGGGAGGAGGACCTTC.

The rearrangement joins TRBV6-5 to TRBJ2-5, with TRBD2 as a possible D gene (5 bases). Germline V gene data show CDR1 as MNHEY and CDR2 as SVGAGI. CDR3 length: 14 amino acids. V lost 2 bases and J 1 base, leaving 8 bases between the germline ends. This chain's CDR3 is CASSYVGVQETQYF. The CDR3 nucleotides read TGTGCCAGCAGTTACGTCGGGGTCCAAGAGACCCAGTACTTC.

At least ten counts were recorded for this clonotype. The gene calls are TRBV30 and TRBJ1-1, with TRBD1 identical over 7 bases. V lost 1 base to trimming and J lost 3 bases; unmatched junction nucleotides: 5. Germline loops: CDR1 GTSNPN, CDR2 SVGIG (reference sequence). The CDR3 extends over 14 amino acids. The CDR3 DNA follows: TGTGCCTGGAGTGGGAGGGGGCGTGACACTGAAGCTTTCTTT. Protein product: CAWSGRGRDTEAFF.

This clonotype was seen at least ten times. This chain joins TRBV6-1 and TRBJ2-5; TRBD2 agrees at 15 bases. Per germline, CDR1 MNHNS and CDR2 SASEGT. This CDR3 comprises 16 residues. Germline trimming cut 3 bases from V and 7 bases from J; bases unmatched to any gene: 6. CDR3 loop: CASSDGTSGRIGTQYF. The CDR3 DNA reads TGTGCCAGCAGTGATGGGACTAGCGGGAGGATCGGGACCCAGTACTTC.

This clonotype appeared a few times. One end of the junction is discordant with germline, which a read error may explain. V usage is TRBV28 and J usage is TRBJ2-5; TRBD1 might be the D (5 bases). Germline V CDR1 and CDR2: MDHEN, SYDVKM. The CDR3 has 18 amino acids. CDR3: CASRIGLLWGLGQGTQYF. Here the CDR3 DNA reads TGTGCCAGCAGGATCGGCCTGTTATGGGGTTTGGGGCAAGGGACCCAGTACTTC. The full variable domain, completed using reference TRBV28 and TRBJ2-5, is DVKVTQSSRYLVKRTGEKVFLECVQDMDHENMFWYRQDPGLGLRLIYFSYDVKMKEKGDIPEGYSVSREKKERFSLILESASTNQTSMYLCASRIGLLWGLGQGTQYFGPGTRLLVL.

This clonotype was picked up many times. V usage is TRBV15 and J usage is TRBJ2-7, with TRBD1 identical over 7 bases. The V gene end was trimmed by 4 bases and the J gene end by 3 bases; junction bases not matched to a gene: 0. CDR1 is LNHNV and CDR2 is YYDKDF in the germline V gene (reference sequence). The CDR3 has 12 residues. The CDR3 region has the DNA TGTGCCACCAGCACAGGGGGCTACGAGCAGTACTTC. Encoded protein: CATSTGGYEQYF.